These 13 T cell receptor beta chains were sequenced from one sample in a study of regulatory dendritic cells for organ transplantation. Their specific antigens are unknown. Generated by immunoSEQ multiplex PCR, the TCRdb table keeps only in-frame clones and is missing some. The sample includes roughly 20,000 clones, less than 90% of them seen just once. Allogeneic regulatory or mature dendritic cells were co-cultured for 5 days with CFSE-labeled sorted T cells at 1:10. Sequencing was performed on naive CD4+ T cells from blood cultured with dendritic cells. Described subset: CD45RA+ naive T cells. The receptor set was obtained from a human donor in good health.

The chain has TRBV10-3 and TRBJ1-2; a possible D gene is TRBD1 (5 bases). The CDR3 runs 14 residues. Trimming took 5 bases from V and 0 from J, leaving 10 bases between them. Germline V lookup: CDR1 ENHRY, CDR2 SYGVKD. CDR3 in amino acids: CAISLGGTNYGYTF. The CDR3 DNA reads as TGTGCCATCAGTCTGGGGGGGACTAACTATGGCTACACCTTC.

The chain recombines TRBV29-1 with TRBJ2-3; 7 nucleotides match TRBD2. The trim removed 3 bases at V and 4 bases at J, leaving 4 bases unmatched. This CDR3 has 13 residues. Germline assignment: CDR1 SQVTM and CDR2 ANQGSEA. In nucleotides, the CDR3 is TGCAGCGTTGAGGGCGGGAGCTCAGATACGCAGTATTTT. This codes for CSVEGGSSDTQYF.

The genes are TRBV27 and TRBJ1-1; D unresolved. The V end lost 3 bases, the J end lost 10 bases, and 15 bases lay between the germline ends. The germline V gene has CDR1 MNHEY and CDR2 SMNVEV (reference sequence). The CDR3 runs 13 residues. As DNA, the CDR3 is TGTGCCAGCAGTTTCTACGCGGGGAGAGGAGCTTTCTTT. This gives the protein CASSFYAGRGAFF.

The chain employs TRBV11-2 and TRBJ2-7; D gene uncertain. There are 14 residues in the CDR3. CDR1 is SGHAT and CDR2 is FQNNGV in the germline V gene. V was clipped by 0 bases and J by 9 bases, with 15 bases between them. This CDR3 is CASSLDSTAGSQYF. As DNA, the CDR3 is TGTGCCAGCAGCTTAGATAGCACAGCTGGATCGCAGTACTTC.

This chain connects TRBV7-9 to TRBJ1-3, with D maybe TRBD1 (6 bases). The germline V gene has CDR1 SEHNR and CDR2 FQNEAQ (reference sequence). The V end lost 5 bases, the J end lost 1 base, and 15 bases lay between the germline ends. The CDR3 has 16 amino acids. The CDR3 sequence is CASSPQGTGSGNTIYF. CDR3 bases: TGTGCCAGCAGCCCACAGGGCACAGGATCTGGAAACACCATATATTTT. The full variable domain, its missing parts supplied by reference TRBV7-9 and TRBJ1-3, is DTGVSQNPRHKITKRGQNVTFRCDPISEHNRLYWYRQTLGQGPEFLTYFQNEAQLEKSRLLSDRFSAERPKGSFSTLEIQRTEQGDSAMYLCASSPQGTGSGNTIYFGEGSWLTVV.

CDR3 DNA sequence: TGTGCCAGCAGCTCTCAGACTAGCGGGAGAGTCAATGAGCAGTTCTTC. Protein product: CASSSQTSGRVNEQFF. The V and J genes are TRBV11-3 and TRBJ2-1; TRBD2 agrees at 12 bases. J was trimmed by 6 bases and V by 4 bases; bases with no gene match: 7. Germline CDR1 reads SGHNT; CDR2 reads YENEEA. The CDR3 extends over 16 amino acids.

V and J are TRBV19 and TRBJ2-1; the D gene is possibly TRBD1 (5 bases). The V gene lost 4 bases and the J gene lost 1 base, with 17 bases spanning the gap. In germline, CDR1 is LNHDA, CDR2 SQIVND (reference sequence). The CDR3 has 17 residues. The CDR3 DNA is TGTGCCAGTAGTAGCTGGACCAAAGGGGCGTCCTACAATGAGCAGTTCTTC. Its translation is CASSSWTKGASYNEQFF.

The chain is built from TRBV6-5 and TRBJ1-2, with 8 bases fitting TRBD1. Germline CDR1 is MNHEY and CDR2 is SVGAGI. Germline trimming cut 3 bases from V and 4 bases from J; bases unmatched to any gene: 4. The CDR3 spans 14 residues. The CDR3 sequence: CASSYLTGGYGYTF. The CDR3 nucleotides are TGTGCCAGCAGTTATCTCACAGGGGGCTATGGCTACACCTTC.

The genes are TRBV9 and TRBJ1-3; 7 bases match TRBD1. Germline assignment: CDR1 SGDLS and CDR2 YYNGEE. J was trimmed by 0 bases and V by 7 bases; bases with no gene match: 1. The CDR3 sequence is 13 residues long. The CDR3 is CASSGGSGNTIYF. The CDR3 bases are TGTGCCAGCTCAGGGGGCTCTGGAAACACCATATATTTT.

This clone was seen once. The chain combines TRBV6-1 with TRBJ1-1; TRBD1 aligns across 7 bases. This CDR3 is 13 amino acids long. Germline trimming cut 6 bases from V and 4 bases from J; bases unmatched to any gene: 5. Germline V gives CDR1 MNHNS, CDR2 SASEGT. This CDR3 reads CASSNRGSTEAFF. The CDR3 DNA is TGTGCCAGCAGCAACAGGGGTTCCACTGAAGCTTTCTTT.

The rearrangement links TRBV6-5 to TRBJ1-4; possibly TRBD1 for D (5 bases). Germline CDR1 MNHEY, CDR2 SVGAGI. The V end was cut by 6 bases, the J end by 8 bases, with 10 bases between. The CDR3 spans 12 residues. The CDR3 protein is CASRDIGEKLFF. The CDR3, as DNA: TGTGCCAGCAGGGACATTGGGGAAAAACTGTTTTTT.

The chain uses TRBV9 and TRBJ1-1; tentative D call: TRBD1 (6 bases). The V end was cut by 0 bases, the J end by 5 bases, with 11 bases between. Germline-derived CDR1 and CDR2 are SGDLS and YYNGEE. The length of the CDR3 is 14 residues. Written as DNA, the CDR3 is TGTGCCAGCAGCGTAGACAGGGTTAGTACTGAAGCTTTCTTT. It yields the protein CASSVDRVSTEAFF.

This clone was seen a few times. This chain links TRBV5-4 with TRBJ1-2, with D unresolved. This CDR3 comprises 14 residues. Germline V gene data show CDR1 as SGHNT and CDR2 as YYREEE (reference sequence). Trimming pared 4 bases from V and 4 bases from J, leaving 14 bases between. CDR3 DNA: TGTGCCAGCAGCAACACTAACGCGGCCTATGGCTACACCTTC. Encoded protein: CASSNTNAAYGYTF.